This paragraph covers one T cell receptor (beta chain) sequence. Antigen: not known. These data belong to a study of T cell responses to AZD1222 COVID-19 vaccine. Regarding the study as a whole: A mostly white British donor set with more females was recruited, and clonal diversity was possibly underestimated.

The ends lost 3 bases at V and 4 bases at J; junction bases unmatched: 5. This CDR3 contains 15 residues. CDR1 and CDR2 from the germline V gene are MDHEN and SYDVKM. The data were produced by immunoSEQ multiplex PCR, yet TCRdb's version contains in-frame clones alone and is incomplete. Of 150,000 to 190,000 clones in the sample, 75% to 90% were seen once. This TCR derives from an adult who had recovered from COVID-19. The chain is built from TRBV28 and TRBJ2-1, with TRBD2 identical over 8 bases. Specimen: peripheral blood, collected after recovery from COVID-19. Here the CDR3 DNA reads TGTGCCAGCAGTTTCGCGGGAGGCGGGTACAATGAGCAGTTCTTC. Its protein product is CASSFAGGGYNEQFF.